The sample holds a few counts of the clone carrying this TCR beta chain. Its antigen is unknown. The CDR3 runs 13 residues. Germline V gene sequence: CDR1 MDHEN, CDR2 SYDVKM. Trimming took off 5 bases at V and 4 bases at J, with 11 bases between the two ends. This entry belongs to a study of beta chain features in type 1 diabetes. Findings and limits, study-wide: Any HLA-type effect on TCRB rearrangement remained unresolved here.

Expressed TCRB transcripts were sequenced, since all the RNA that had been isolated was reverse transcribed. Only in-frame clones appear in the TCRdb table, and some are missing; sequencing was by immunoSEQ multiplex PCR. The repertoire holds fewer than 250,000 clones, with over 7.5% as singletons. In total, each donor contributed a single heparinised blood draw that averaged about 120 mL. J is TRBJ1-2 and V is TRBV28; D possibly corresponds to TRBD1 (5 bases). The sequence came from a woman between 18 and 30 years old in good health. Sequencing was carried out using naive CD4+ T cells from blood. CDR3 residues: CASSATGVYGYTF. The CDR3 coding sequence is TGTGCCAGCAGTGCCACAGGAGTCTATGGCTACACCTTC.